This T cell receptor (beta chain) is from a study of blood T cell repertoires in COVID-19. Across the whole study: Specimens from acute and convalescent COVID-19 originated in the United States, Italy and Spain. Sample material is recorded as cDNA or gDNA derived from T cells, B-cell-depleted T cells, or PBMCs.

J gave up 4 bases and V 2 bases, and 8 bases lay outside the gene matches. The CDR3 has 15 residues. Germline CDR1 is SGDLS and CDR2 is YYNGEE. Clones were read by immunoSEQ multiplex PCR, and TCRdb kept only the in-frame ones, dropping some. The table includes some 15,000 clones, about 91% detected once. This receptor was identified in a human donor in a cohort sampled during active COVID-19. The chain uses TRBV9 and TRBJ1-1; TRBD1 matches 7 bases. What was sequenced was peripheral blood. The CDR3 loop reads CASSVEGQPGTEAFF. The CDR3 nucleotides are TGTGCCAGCAGCGTGGAGGGACAGCCGGGCACTGAAGCTTTCTTT.